This T cell receptor beta chain was sequenced in a study of CD8 T cells in ankylosing spondylitis. Whole-study findings and limits: Researchers reportedly found disease-linked clones significantly enriched in matched ankylosing spondylitis synovial fluid. A motif of roughly 8 highly homologous TCR beta variants was seen as apparently characteristic of ankylosing spondylitis blood. A CD8+ phenotype characterized the disease-linked clones, which were relatively rare in peripheral blood.

By quantitative 5'-RACE with molecular barcodes, the TCR beta libraries were made. TCRdb independently ran MiXCR on the 5' RACE reads; one entry per CDR3 protein. The sample carries 100,000 or so distinct CDR3 sequences, more than 20% recorded once. Per germline, CDR1 LNHDA and CDR2 SQIVND (reference sequence). V lost 3 bases and J 2 bases, leaving 14 bases between the germline ends. This CDR3 spans 17 amino acids. As regards this clonotype: Its antigen is unknown.

The clonotype originates from a male donor with ankylosing spondylitis. The sample comprised synovial fluid, either unsorted or a sorted T cell fraction (not recorded which). The chain uses TRBV19 and TRBJ2-6, with D perhaps matching TRBD2 (5 bases). The DNA for the CDR3 is TGTGCCAGTAGTATTAGTATCCTTAGCGCTGGGGCCAACGTCCTGACTTTC. Translated, it gives CASSISILSAGANVLTF.